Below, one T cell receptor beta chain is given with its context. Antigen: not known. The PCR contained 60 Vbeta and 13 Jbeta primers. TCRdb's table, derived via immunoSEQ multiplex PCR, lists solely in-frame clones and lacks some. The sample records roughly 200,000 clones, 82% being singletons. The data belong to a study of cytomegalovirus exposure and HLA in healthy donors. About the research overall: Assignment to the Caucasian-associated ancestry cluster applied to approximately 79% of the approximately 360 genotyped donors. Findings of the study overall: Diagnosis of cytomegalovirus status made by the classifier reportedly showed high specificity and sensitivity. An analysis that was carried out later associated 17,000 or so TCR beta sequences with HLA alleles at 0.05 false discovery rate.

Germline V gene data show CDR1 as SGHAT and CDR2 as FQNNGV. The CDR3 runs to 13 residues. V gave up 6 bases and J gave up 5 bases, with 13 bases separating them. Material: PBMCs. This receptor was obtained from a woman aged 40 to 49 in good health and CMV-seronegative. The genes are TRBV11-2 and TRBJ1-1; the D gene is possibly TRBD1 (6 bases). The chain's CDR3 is CASRTAQGTEAFF. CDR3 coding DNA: TGTGCCAGCAGGACTGCCCAGGGGACTGAAGCTTTCTTT.